Below, 17 T cell receptor beta chains from the same sample are listed, as sequenced in a study of blood T cell repertoires in COVID-19. Data came from immunoSEQ multiplex PCR; TCRdb stores just in-frame clones and leaves some out. The repertoire has tens of thousands of clones, 88% of them found once; the top ten carry 1% to 1.5%. The material sequenced was peripheral blood. The receptors originated from a woman between 40 and 55 years old with acute or convalescent COVID-19.

The CDR3 loop is CASSFGQESYEQYF. The CDR3 DNA follows: TGTGCCAGCAGTTTCGGACAGGAATCCTACGAGCAGTACTTC. The V and J genes are TRBV28 and TRBJ2-7, with 7 positions matching TRBD1. Germline V gene lookup returns CDR1 MDHEN and CDR2 SYDVKM. This CDR3 has 14 amino acids. Trimming took 3 bases from V and 1 from J; bases not matched to a gene: 3.

The chain is built from TRBV3-1 (or the pseudogene TRBV3-2) and TRBJ2-3; weak D call: TRBD2 (5 bases). This CDR3 region has 13 residues. From germline, CDR1 is LGHDT and CDR2 YNNKEL (reference sequence). V dropped 1 base and J dropped 7 bases, with 9 bases sitting between them. The CDR3 protein is CASSQGPGYTQYF. The CDR3 DNA is TGTGCCAGCAGCCAAGGACCGGGATATACGCAGTATTTT.

This chain links TRBV5-5 with TRBJ2-5; 10 bases fit TRBD1. Germline loops: CDR1 SGHKS, CDR2 YYEKEE (reference sequence). With 3 bases clipped from V and 6 bases from J, the junction kept 8 bases outside the gene matches. The CDR3 spans 15 residues. The CDR3: CASSWDRGTIKTQYF. The CDR3 DNA is TGTGCCAGCAGCTGGGACAGGGGTACAATTAAGACCCAGTACTTC.

The chain combines TRBV21-1 with TRBJ2-7; the D segment call TRBD1 is taken from the table without a DNA check. TRBV21-1 is a listed pseudogene. The CDR3 sequence is 16 residues long. The CDR3, as DNA: TGTGCCAGCAGCATATGGACAGCGATAAACTCCTACGAGCAGTACTTC. Translation gives CASSIWTAINSYEQYF.

The V call is TRBV19, the J call TRBJ1-4; possibly TRBD1 for D (5 bases). Per the germline V gene, CDR1 is LNHDA and CDR2 is SQIVND (reference sequence). V was cut by 3 bases and J by 4 bases, with 15 bases left in between. This CDR3 spans 16 amino acids. The CDR3: CASSIAAGSVNEKLFF. CDR3 sequence (DNA): TGTGCCAGTAGTATCGCGGCAGGGTCGGTTAATGAAAAACTGTTTTTT. Variable domain in full (rest from reference TRBV19 and TRBJ1-4): DGGITQSPKYLFRKEGQNVTLSCEQNLNHDAMYWYRQDPGQGLRLIYYSQIVNDFQKGDIAEGYSVSREKKESFPLTVTSAQKNPTAFYLCASSIAAGSVNEKLFFGSGTQLSVL.

V gene TRBV2 combines with J gene TRBJ1-1; unclear D gene. Germline V gene lookup returns CDR1 SNHLY and CDR2 FYNNEI. Trimming took 8 bases from V and 0 from J, leaving 10 bases between them. CDR3 length: 13 residues. CDR3 region: CASGATLNTEAFF. The DNA for the CDR3 is TGTGCCAGCGGAGCGACCTTGAACACTGAAGCTTTCTTT.

This rearrangement joins TRBV6-5 to TRBJ2-1; TRBD2 agrees at 10 bases. Germline-derived CDR1 and CDR2 are MNHEY and SVGAGI. The CDR3 covers 14 residues. The ends lost 2 bases at V and 9 bases at J; junction bases unmatched: 4. DNA of the CDR3: TGTGCCAGCAGTTACAGGACTAGCGGCTCTGAGCAGTTCTTC. It encodes CASSYRTSGSEQFF.

The gene calls are TRBV27 and TRBJ2-7; D might be TRBD2 (6 bases). V lost 0 bases and J lost 3, with 18 bases in between. CDR1 is MNHEY and CDR2 is SMNVEV in the germline V gene (reference sequence). CDR3 length: 17 residues. CDR3 sequence: CASSLSTGRLFYYEQYF. The CDR3 DNA sequence: TGTGCCAGCAGTTTATCGACCGGGAGACTCTTCTACTACGAGCAGTACTTC.

The chain combines TRBV3-1 (or the pseudogene TRBV3-2) with TRBJ1-5, with 8 positions matching TRBD1. J gave up 6 bases and V 6 bases, and 10 bases lay outside the gene matches. This CDR3 contains 15 residues. Per the germline V gene, CDR1 is LGHDT and CDR2 is YNNKEL (reference sequence). DNA of the CDR3: TGTGCCAGCAGTGATACAGGGGGTTTAGGTCAGCCCCAGCATTTT. Protein sequence: CASSDTGGLGQPQHF.

This chain joins TRBV27 and TRBJ1-5; D may be TRBD1 (5 bases). CDR1 and CDR2 (germline): MNHEY, SMNVEV (reference sequence). V lost 5 bases and J 6 bases, leaving 11 bases between the germline ends. This CDR3 spans 13 amino acids. CDR3: CASSNQGSQPQHF. The CDR3 region has the DNA TGTGCCAGCAGTAACCAGGGAAGTCAGCCCCAGCATTTT.

The CDR3 bases are TGTGCCAGCAGGGAGACGGAGTACAATGAGCAGTTCTTC. Translating gives CASRETEYNEQFF. The J gene is TRBJ2-1, the V gene TRBV25-1, with D uncertain. Trimming took off 6 bases at V and 4 bases at J, with 10 bases between the two ends. Per the germline V gene, CDR1 is MGHDK and CDR2 is SYGVNS. This CDR3 has 13 residues.

To note about this clone: Within the sample, other DNA sequences also encode this same CDR3. The J gene is TRBJ2-5, the V gene TRBV10-3; D possibly corresponds to TRBD2 (6 bases). The CDR3 covers 13 residues. The germline V gene encodes CDR1 ENHRY and CDR2 SYGVKD. The V and J ends lost 0 bases and 4 bases respectively, with 6 bases between them. The CDR3 protein is CAISESGGETQYF. In nucleotides, the CDR3 is TGTGCCATCAGTGAGTCGGGGGGAGAGACCCAGTACTTC.

The chain joins TRBV4-1 to TRBJ2-3, with D maybe TRBD2 (5 bases). The CDR3 consists of 14 residues. V lost 0 bases and J lost 4, with 8 bases in between. Germline-derived CDR1 and CDR2 are MGHRA and YSYEKL. This CDR3 reads CASSQELAADTQYF. The DNA for the CDR3 is TGCGCCAGCAGCCAAGAGCTAGCAGCAGATACGCAGTATTTT.

The chain uses TRBV6-4 and TRBJ2-3; 14 bases line up with TRBD2. This CDR3 is built from 15 residues. After removal of 2 bases from V and 5 bases from J, the junction contained 0 bases not matched to a gene. In germline, CDR1 is MRHNA, CDR2 SNTAGT. CDR3 sequence: CASSDGTSGGDTQYF. CDR3 DNA sequence: TGTGCCAGCAGTGACGGGACTAGCGGGGGAGATACGCAGTATTTT.

The chain joins TRBV5-6 to TRBJ2-3, with TRBD2 matching 7 bases. The CDR3 covers 15 residues. Germline values: CDR1 SGHDT, CDR2 YYEEEE. The junction had 11 bases not matched to a gene; V was cut back by 4 bases and J by 6 bases. CDR3 sequence (DNA): TGTGCCAGCAGCCCTTTGGGGAGGGCCGTTGATACGCAGTATTTT. Its translation: CASSPLGRAVDTQYF.

The chain links TRBV11-2 to TRBJ1-2; the match to TRBD1 covers 8 bases. CDR3 length equals 13 residues. CDR1 is SGHAT and CDR2 is FQNNGV in the germline V gene. V lost 5 bases, J lost 8 bases, and 7 bases stayed unmatched. The CDR3 loop reads CASSPDRVRGYTF. The CDR3 coding sequence is TGTGCCAGCAGCCCGGACAGGGTACGAGGCTACACCTTC.

V is TRBV5-6 and J is TRBJ2-3; 10 bases map to TRBD1. The CDR3 length is 16 residues. CDR1 SGHDT and CDR2 YYEEEE come from the germline V gene. Trimming cost V 4 bases and J 6 bases; bases outside gene matches: 11. The CDR3 DNA is TGTGCCAGCAGCCCGCGACAGGGGGCGAAATTGGATACGCAGTATTTT. Encoded protein: CASSPRQGAKLDTQYF.